This T cell receptor beta chain is drawn from a study of cytomegalovirus exposure and HLA in healthy donors. Per germline, CDR1 SGHNT and CDR2 YYREEE (reference sequence). J was trimmed by 5 bases and V by 3 bases; bases with no gene match: 6. The CDR3 extends over 14 amino acids. The PCR contained 60 Vbeta and 13 Jbeta primers. Profiled with immunoSEQ multiplex PCR; TCRdb holds only in-frame clones, not every one. The sample lists some 150,000 clones; 80% were seen once. This sequence originates from a middle-aged man in good health and CMV-seropositive. The rearrangement uses TRBV5-4 and TRBJ2-5, with TRBD2 identical over 8 bases. Sequencing was carried out using PBMCs. CDR3 in amino acids: CASSSAGGAETQYF. In DNA, the CDR3 is TGTGCCAGCAGCTCCGCCGGGGGGGCGGAGACCCAGTACTTC.